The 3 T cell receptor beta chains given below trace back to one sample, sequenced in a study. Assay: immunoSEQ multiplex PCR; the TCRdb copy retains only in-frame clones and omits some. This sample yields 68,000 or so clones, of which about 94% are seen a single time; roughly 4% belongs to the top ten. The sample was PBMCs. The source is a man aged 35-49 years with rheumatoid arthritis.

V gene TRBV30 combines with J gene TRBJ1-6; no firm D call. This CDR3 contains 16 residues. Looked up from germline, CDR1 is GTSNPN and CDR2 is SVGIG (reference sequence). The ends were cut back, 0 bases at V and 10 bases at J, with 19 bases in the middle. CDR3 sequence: CAWSVGLGRRRSPLHF. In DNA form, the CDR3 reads TGTGCCTGGAGTGTAGGTCTTGGCCGGAGGAGATCACCCCTCCACTTT. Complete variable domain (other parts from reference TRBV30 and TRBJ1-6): SQTIHQWPATLVQPVGSPLSLECTVEGTSNPNLYWYRQAAGRGLQLLFYSVGIGQISSEVPQNLSASRPQDRQFILSSKKLLLSDSGFYLCAWSVGLGRRRSPLHFGNGTRLTVT.

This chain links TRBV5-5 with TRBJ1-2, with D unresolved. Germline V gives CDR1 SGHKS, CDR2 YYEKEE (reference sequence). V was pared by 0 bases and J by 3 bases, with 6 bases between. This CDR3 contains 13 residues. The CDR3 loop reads CASSLDIDYGYTF. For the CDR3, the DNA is TGTGCCAGCAGCTTGGATATTGACTATGGCTACACCTTC.

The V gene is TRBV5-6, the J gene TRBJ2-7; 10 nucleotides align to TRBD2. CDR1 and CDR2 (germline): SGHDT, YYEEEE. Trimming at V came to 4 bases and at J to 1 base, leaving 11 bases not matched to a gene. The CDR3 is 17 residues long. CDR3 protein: CASSNPHPSGGSYEQYF. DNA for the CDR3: TGTGCCAGCAGCAACCCCCACCCTAGCGGGGGATCCTACGAGCAGTACTTC. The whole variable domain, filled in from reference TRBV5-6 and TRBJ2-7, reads DAGVTQSPTHLIKTRGQQVTLRCSPKSGHDTVSWYQQALGQGPQFIFQYYEEEERQRGNFPDRFSGHQFPNYSSELNVNALLLGDSALYLCASSNPHPSGGSYEQYFGPGTRLTVT.